Given below is one TCR beta chain in context. What it binds is unknown. The data were taken from a study of cytomegalovirus exposure and HLA in healthy donors. About the study: Unique TCRs numbering around 80 million, obtained from HLA-typed donors, made up an early data release.

Trimming left V 5 bases short and J 0 bases short, with 12 bases between. There are 14 residues in the CDR3. Germline assignment: CDR1 SGHNT and CDR2 YYREEE (reference sequence). Vbeta (60) and Jbeta (13) primers were used in the PCR. Sequenced by immunoSEQ multiplex PCR; TCRdb stores in-frame clones only, minus some. The profile covers 150,000 to 200,000 clones, with approximately 70% appearing a single time and roughly 7.1% taken by the ten largest. Broader study findings: As was reported, the HLA-A and HLA-B alleles of most subjects were accurately predicted from TCR beta sequences.

Specimen: PBMCs. The TCR sequence derives from a middle-aged man in good health and CMV-seropositive. The V and J genes are TRBV5-4 and TRBJ2-7; tentative D call: TRBD1 (5 bases). DNA for the CDR3: TGTGCCAGCAGAGGTATGGACACCTCCTACGAGCAGTACTTC. Encoded protein: CASRGMDTSYEQYF.